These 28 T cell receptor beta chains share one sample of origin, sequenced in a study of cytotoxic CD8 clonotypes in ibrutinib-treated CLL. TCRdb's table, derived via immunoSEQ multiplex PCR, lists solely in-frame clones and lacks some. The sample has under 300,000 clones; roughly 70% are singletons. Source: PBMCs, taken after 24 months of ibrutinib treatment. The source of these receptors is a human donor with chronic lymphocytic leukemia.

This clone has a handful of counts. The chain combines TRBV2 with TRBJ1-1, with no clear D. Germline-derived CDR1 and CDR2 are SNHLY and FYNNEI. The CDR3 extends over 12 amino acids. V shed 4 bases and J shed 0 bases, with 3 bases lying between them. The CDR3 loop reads CASSVMNTEAFF. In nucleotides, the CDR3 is TGTGCCAGCAGTGTAATGAACACTGAAGCTTTCTTT.

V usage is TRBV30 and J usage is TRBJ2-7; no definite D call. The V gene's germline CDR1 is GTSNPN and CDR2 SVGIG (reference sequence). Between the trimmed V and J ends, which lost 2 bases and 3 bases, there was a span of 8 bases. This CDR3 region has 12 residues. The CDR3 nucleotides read TGTGCCTGGAGTATTTGGGGCTACGAGCAGTACTTC. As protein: CAWSIWGYEQYF.

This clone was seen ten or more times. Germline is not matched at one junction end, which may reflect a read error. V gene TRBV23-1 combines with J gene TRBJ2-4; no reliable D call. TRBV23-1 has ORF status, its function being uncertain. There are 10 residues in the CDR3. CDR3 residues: CASIRSGLDF. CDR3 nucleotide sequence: TGCGCCAGCATTAGATCCGGTCTTGACTTC.

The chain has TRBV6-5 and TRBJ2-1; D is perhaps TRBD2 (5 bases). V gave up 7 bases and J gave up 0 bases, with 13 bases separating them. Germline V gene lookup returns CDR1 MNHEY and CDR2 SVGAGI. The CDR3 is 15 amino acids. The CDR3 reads CASTKDRDSYNEQFF. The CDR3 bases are TGTGCCAGCACCAAGGACCGGGACTCCTACAATGAGCAGTTCTTC.

The CDR3 DNA reads as TGTGCCAGCAGCTTAGCAGGTACCGTCCCCCGCGGCTACACCTTC. This translates into CASSLAGTVPRGYTF. The chain is built from TRBV7-9 and TRBJ1-2, with D unresolved. The CDR3 is 15 amino acids. The V end lost 0 bases, the J end lost 8 bases, and 16 bases lay between the germline ends. Germline V lookup: CDR1 SEHNR, CDR2 FQNEAQ (reference sequence).

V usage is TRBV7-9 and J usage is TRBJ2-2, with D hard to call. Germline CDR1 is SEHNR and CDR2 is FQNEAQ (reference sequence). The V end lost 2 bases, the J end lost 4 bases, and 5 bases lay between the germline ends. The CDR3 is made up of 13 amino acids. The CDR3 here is CASSLRFTGELFF. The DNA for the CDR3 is TGTGCCAGCAGCTTAAGATTCACCGGGGAGCTGTTTTTT.

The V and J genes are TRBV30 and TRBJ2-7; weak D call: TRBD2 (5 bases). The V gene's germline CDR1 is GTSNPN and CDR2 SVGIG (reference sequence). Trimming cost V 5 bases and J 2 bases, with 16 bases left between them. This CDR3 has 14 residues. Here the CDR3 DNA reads TGTGCCTGGTCCTTGGACTTCTCAACCTACGAGCAGTACTTC. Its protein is CAWSLDFSTYEQYF.

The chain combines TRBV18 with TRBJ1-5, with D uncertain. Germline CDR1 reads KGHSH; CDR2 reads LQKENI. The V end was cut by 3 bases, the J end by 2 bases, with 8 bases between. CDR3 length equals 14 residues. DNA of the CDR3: TGTGCCAGCTCACCCTCTCAGGGCAATCAGCCCCAGCATTTT. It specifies CASSPSQGNQPQHF.

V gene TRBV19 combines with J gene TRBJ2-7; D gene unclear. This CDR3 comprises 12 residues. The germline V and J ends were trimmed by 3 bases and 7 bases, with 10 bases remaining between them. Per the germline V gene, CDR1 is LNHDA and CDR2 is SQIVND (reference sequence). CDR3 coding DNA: TGTGCCAGTAGTATCCCCGGAAGGGAGCAGTACTTC. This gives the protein CASSIPGREQYF.

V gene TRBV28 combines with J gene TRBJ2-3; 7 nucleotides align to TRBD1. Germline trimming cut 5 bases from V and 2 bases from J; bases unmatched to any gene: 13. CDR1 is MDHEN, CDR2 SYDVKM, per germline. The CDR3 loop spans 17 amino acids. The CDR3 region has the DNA TGTGCCAGCAGTCATTCTACAGGGGCCGAGTTCACAGATACGCAGTATTTT. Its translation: CASSHSTGAEFTDTQYF.

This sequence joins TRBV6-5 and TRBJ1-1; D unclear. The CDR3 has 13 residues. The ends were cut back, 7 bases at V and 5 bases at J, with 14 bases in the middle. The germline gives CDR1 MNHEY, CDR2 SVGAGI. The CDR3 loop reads CASMKTFQTEAFF. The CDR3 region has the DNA TGTGCCAGCATGAAGACATTCCAAACTGAAGCTTTCTTT.

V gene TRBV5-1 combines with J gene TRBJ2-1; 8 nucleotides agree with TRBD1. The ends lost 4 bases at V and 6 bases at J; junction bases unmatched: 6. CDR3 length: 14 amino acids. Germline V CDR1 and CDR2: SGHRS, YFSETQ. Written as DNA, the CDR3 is TGCGCCAGCAGCACGGGACAGGTCCGCAATGAGCAGTTCTTC. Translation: CASSTGQVRNEQFF.

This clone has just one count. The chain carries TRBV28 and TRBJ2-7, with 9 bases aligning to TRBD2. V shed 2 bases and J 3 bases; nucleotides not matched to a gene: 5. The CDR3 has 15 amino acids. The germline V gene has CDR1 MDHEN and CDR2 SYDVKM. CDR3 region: CASSLASGAHYEQYF. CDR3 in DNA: TGTGCCAGCAGTTTAGCTAGCGGGGCCCACTACGAGCAGTACTTC.

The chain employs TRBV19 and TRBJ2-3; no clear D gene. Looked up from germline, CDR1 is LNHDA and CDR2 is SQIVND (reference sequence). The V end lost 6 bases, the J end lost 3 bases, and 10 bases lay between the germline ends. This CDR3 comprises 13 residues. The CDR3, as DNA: TGTGCCAGTAGATGGGCTGGGACAGATACGCAGTATTTT. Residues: CASRWAGTDTQYF.

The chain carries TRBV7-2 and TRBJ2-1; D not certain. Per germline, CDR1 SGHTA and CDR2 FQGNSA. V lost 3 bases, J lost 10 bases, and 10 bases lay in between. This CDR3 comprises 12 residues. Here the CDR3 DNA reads TGTGCCAGCAGCTTTAGAGTAAGGGAGCAGTTCTTC. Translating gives CASSFRVREQFF.

The DNA for the CDR3 is TGTGCCAGCAGCTTATCGCTGGAGTACCAAGAGACCCAGTACTTC. Protein product: CASSLSLEYQETQYF. The V gene is TRBV7-2, the J gene TRBJ2-5; D remains unclear. V was shortened by 2 bases and J by 0 bases, with 10 bases between the two germline ends. The CDR3 is made up of 15 amino acids. Germline loops: CDR1 SGHTA, CDR2 FQGNSA.

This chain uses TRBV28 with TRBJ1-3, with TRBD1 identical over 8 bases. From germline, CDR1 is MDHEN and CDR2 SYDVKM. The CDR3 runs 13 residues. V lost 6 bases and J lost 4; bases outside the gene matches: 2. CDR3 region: CASSGQGGNTIYF. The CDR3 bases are TGTGCCAGCAGCGGACAGGGAGGAAACACCATATATTTT.

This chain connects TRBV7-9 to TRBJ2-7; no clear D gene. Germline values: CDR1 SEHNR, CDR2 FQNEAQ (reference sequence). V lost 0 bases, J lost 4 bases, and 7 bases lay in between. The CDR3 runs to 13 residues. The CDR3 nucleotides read TGTGCCAGCAGCTTAGCAAACAGTTACGAGCAGTACTTC. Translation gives CASSLANSYEQYF.

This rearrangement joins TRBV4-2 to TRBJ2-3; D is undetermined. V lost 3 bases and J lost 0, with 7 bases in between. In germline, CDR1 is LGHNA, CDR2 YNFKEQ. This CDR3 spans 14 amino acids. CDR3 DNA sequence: TGTGCCAGCAGCCAGTCATCTAGCACAGATACGCAGTATTTT. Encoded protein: CASSQSSSTDTQYF.

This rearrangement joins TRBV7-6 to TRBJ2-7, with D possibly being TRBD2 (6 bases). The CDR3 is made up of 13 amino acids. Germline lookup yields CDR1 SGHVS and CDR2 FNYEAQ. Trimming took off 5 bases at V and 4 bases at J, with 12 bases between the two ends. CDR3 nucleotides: TGTGCCAGCAGCCCCCCGGGAGTTTACGAGCAGTACTTC. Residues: CASSPPGVYEQYF. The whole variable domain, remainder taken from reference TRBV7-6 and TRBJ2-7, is GAGVSQSPRYKVTKRGQDVALRCDPISGHVSLYWYRQALGQGPEFLTYFNYEAQQDKSGLPNDRFSAERPEGSISTLTIQRTEQRDSAMYRCASSPPGVYEQYFGPGTRLTVT.

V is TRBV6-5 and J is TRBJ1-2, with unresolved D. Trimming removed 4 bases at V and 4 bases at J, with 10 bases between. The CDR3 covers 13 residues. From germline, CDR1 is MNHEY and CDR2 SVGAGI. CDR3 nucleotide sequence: TGTGCCAGCAGTTCCTACTCGGGCTATGGCTACACCTTC. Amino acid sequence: CASSSYSGYGYTF.

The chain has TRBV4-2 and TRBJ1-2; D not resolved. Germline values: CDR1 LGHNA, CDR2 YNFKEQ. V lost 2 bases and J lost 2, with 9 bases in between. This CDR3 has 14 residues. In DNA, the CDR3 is TGTGCCAGCAGCCAACCCTCGGAAAACTATGGCTACACCTTC. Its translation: CASSQPSENYGYTF.

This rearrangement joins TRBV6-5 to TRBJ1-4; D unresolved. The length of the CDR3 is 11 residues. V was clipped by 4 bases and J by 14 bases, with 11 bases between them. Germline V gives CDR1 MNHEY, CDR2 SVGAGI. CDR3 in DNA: TGTGCCAGCAGTTCAGGAGAAGTTCTGTTTTTT. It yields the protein CASSSGEVLFF.

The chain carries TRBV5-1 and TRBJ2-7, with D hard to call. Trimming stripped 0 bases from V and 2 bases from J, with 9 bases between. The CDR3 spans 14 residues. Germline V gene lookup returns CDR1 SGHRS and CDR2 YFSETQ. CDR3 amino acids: CASSLGAGAYEQYF. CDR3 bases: TGCGCCAGCAGCTTGGGCGCTGGGGCCTACGAGCAGTACTTC.

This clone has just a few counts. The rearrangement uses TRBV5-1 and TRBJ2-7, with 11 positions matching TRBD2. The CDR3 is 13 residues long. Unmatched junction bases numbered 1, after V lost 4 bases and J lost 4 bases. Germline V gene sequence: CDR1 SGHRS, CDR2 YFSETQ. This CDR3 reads CASSTSGSYEQYF. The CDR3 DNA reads TGCGCCAGCAGCACTAGCGGGAGTTACGAGCAGTACTTC.

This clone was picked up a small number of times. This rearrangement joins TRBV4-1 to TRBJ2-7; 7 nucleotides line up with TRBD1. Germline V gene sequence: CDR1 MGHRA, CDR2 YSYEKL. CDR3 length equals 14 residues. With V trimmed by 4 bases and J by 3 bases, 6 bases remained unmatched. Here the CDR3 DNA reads TGCGCCAGCAGCCCTCGGACAGGTTACTACGAGCAGTACTTC. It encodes CASSPRTGYYEQYF.

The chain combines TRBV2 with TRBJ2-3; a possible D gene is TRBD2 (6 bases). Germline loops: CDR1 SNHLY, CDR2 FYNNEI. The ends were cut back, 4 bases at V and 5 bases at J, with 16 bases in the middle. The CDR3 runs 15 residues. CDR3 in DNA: TGTGCCAGCAGTGTGCGGGACGCAGCTATAGATACGCAGTATTTT. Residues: CASSVRDAAIDTQYF.

CDR3 in DNA: TGTGCCAGCCTCCGGGACAGGGGACCTTACGAGCAGTACTTC. Its protein is CASLRDRGPYEQYF. The gene calls are TRBV25-1 and TRBJ2-7; TRBD1 matches at 10 bases. Trimming cost V 8 bases and J 4 bases; bases outside gene matches: 8. This CDR3 comprises 14 residues. Per germline, CDR1 MGHDK and CDR2 SYGVNS.